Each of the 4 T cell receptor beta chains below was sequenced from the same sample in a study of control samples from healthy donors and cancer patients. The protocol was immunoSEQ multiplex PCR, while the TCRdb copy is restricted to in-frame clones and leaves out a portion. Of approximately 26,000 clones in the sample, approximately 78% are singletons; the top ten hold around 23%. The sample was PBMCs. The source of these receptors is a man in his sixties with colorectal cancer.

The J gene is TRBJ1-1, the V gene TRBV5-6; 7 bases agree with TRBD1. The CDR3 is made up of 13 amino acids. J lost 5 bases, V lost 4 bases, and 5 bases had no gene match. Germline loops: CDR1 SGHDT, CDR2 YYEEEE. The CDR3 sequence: CASSPGQTTEAFF. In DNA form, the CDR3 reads TGTGCCAGCAGCCCGGGACAGACTACTGAAGCTTTCTTT.

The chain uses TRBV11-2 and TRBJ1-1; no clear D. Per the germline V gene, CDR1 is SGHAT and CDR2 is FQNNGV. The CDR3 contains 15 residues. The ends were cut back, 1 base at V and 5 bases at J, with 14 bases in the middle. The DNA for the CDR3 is TGTGCCAGCAGCTTAGCCGTCATGTCCGAAACTGAAGCTTTCTTT. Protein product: CASSLAVMSETEAFF.

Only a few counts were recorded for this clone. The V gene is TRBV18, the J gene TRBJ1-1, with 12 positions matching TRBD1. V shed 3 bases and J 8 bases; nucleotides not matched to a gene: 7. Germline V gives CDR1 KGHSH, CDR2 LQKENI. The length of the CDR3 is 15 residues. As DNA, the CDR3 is TGTGCCAGCTCACCCGTCCCGGGACAGGGGGCAGAAGCTTTCTTT. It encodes CASSPVPGQGAEAFF.

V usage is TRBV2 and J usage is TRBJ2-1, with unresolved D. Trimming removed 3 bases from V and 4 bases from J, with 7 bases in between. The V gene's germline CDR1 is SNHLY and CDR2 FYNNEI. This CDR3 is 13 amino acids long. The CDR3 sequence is CASSDVAYNEQFF. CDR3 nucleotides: TGTGCCAGCAGTGACGTCGCGTACAATGAGCAGTTCTTC.